This T cell receptor (beta chain) is drawn from a study of blood T cell repertoires in COVID-19. Germline V gives CDR1 MGHRA, CDR2 YSYEKL. The CDR3 spans 13 residues. With 3 bases clipped from V and 6 bases from J, the junction kept 3 bases outside the gene matches. Measured with immunoSEQ multiplex PCR; TCRdb has only the in-frame clones, and not every one. This table holds around 250,000 clones, roughly 85% found once. The sample holds one count of this clone. This TCR derives from a woman between 18 and 29 years old with acute or convalescent COVID-19. The rearrangement links TRBV4-1 to TRBJ1-2, with 8 bases aligning to TRBD1. The source material was peripheral blood. The CDR3 sequence is CASSQETGDGYTF. The CDR3 DNA reads as TGCGCCAGCAGCCAGGAGACAGGGGATGGCTACACCTTC.